The next 9 T cell receptor beta chains were all read from a single sample in a study of T-cell reconstitution after alpha-beta-depleted transplantation in children. It was with unique molecular identifiers that the TCRbeta library was prepared. From the PCR reads, TCRdb called clonotypes with MiXCR, one entry per CDR3 protein. The sample lists over 85,000 distinct CDR3 sequences, around a tenth occurring once. The specimen was PBMCs from the stem cell graft donor, collected from the stem cell graft. These receptors originate from a human donor who donated a stem cell graft to a child with acute lymphoblastic leukemia.

This clonotype was seen many times. The chain recombines TRBV18 with TRBJ1-1; D is possibly TRBD1 (5 bases). CDR1 is KGHSH, CDR2 LQKENI, per germline. V was trimmed by 6 bases and J by 0 bases, leaving 17 bases between them. The CDR3 covers 16 residues. DNA for the CDR3: TGTGCCAGCTCGCGCGTCGGGGGAAGGATGAACACTGAAGCTTTCTTT. Encoded protein: CASSRVGGRMNTEAFF.

To note about this clonotype: A much larger clonotype is one base distant, so this may be a read error. The chain recombines TRBV3-1 with TRBJ2-5; 10 bases are a match to TRBD2. Germline V gene lookup returns CDR1 LGHDT and CDR2 YNNKEL (reference sequence). V dropped 4 bases and J dropped 9; count of bases not matched to a gene: 14. This CDR3 comprises 16 residues. CDR3 residues: CASSRAGGVLVEAQYF. In nucleotides, the CDR3 is TGTGCCAGCAGCCGAGCGGGGGGGGTTCTCGTCGAGGCCCAGTACTTC.

The V and J genes are TRBV5-4 and TRBJ2-5; TRBD2 agrees at 11 bases. Germline V lookup: CDR1 SGHNT, CDR2 YYREEE (reference sequence). Trimming cost V 0 bases and J 5 bases; bases outside gene matches: 3. This CDR3 has 15 amino acids. The CDR3, as DNA: TGTGCCAGCAGCTTGGAACTAGCGGGAGCGGAGACCCAGTACTTC. As protein: CASSLELAGAETQYF.

This clonotype was seen repeatedly, ten times or more. The rearrangement joins TRBV5-1 to TRBJ2-7; TRBD1 aligns across 9 bases. The V gene end was trimmed by 4 bases and the J gene end by 7 bases; junction bases not matched to a gene: 15. Germline V gene lookup returns CDR1 SGHRS and CDR2 YFSETQ. CDR3 length: 16 amino acids. As DNA, the CDR3 is TGCGCCAGCAGCCCCATTCCGGGACAGGGACCGGGGGAGCAGTACTTC. This codes for CASSPIPGQGPGEQYF.

This clonotype was observed many times. CDR3 amino acids: CASSLITSSDTQYF. CDR3 sequence (DNA): TGTGCCAGCAGCTTAATTACTAGCTCAGATACGCAGTATTTT. J is TRBJ2-3 and V is TRBV7-2; TRBD2 is a possible D gene (6 bases). Germline V lookup: CDR1 SGHTA, CDR2 FQGNSA. V was pared by 2 bases and J by 4 bases, with 10 bases between. The CDR3 covers 14 residues. The full variable domain, in which reference TRBV7-2 and TRBJ2-3 provide the parts outside the CDR3, is GAGVSQSPSNKVTEKGKDVELRCDPISGHTALYWYRQSLGQGLEFLIYFQGNSAPDKSGLPSDRFSAERTGGSVSTLTIQRTQQEDSAVYLCASSLITSSDTQYFGPGTRLTVL.

Turning to this clonotype: A much larger clonotype is one base distant, so this may be a read error. This chain connects TRBV7-2 to TRBJ2-1; maybe TRBD1 (5 bases). This CDR3 contains 14 residues. The germline gives CDR1 SGHTA, CDR2 FQGNSA. V dropped 2 bases and J dropped 7 bases, with 12 bases sitting between them. CDR3 sequence reads: CASSLPWTWNEQFF. Written as DNA, the CDR3 is TGTGCCAGCAGCTTACCTTGGACATGGAATGAGCAGTTCTTC.

This clonotype was counted ten times or more. This rearrangement joins TRBV5-1 to TRBJ2-3; D remains ambiguous. The V and J ends lost 3 bases and 0 bases respectively, with 11 bases between them. This CDR3 spans 15 amino acids. Germline V lookup: CDR1 SGHRS, CDR2 YFSETQ. The CDR3 spells CASSSQASSTDTQYF. The CDR3 bases are TGCGCCAGCAGCTCTCAGGCATCTAGCACAGATACGCAGTATTTT. The full variable domain, its missing parts supplied by reference TRBV5-1 and TRBJ2-3, is KAGVTQTPRYLIKTRGQQVTLSCSPISGHRSVSWYQQTPGQGLQFLFEYFSETQRNKGNFPGRFSGRQFSNSRSEMNVSTLELGDSALYLCASSSQASSTDTQYFGPGTRLTVL.

At least ten counts were recorded for this clonotype. The chain recombines TRBV12-3 or TRBV12-4 with TRBJ2-3; 8 bases line up with TRBD1. The V gene end was trimmed by 3 bases and the J gene end by 2 bases; junction bases not matched to a gene: 4. This CDR3 spans 15 amino acids. In DNA, the CDR3 is TGTGCCAGCAGTTTCTTGACAGGGGCCACAGATACGCAGTATTTT. This sequence encodes CASSFLTGATDTQYF.

This clonotype was seen once. The CDR3 loop reads CASSQQVTKQWEETQYF. In nucleotides, the CDR3 is TGTGCCAGCAGCCAGCAGGTCACCAAACAGTGGGAAGAGACCCAGTACTTC. V usage is TRBV3-1 and J usage is TRBJ2-5; no firm D call. Deletions cut 3 bases from V and 3 bases from J, with 20 bases between. The germline V gene encodes CDR1 LGHDT and CDR2 YNNKEL (reference sequence). This CDR3 contains 17 residues.